The 5 T cell receptor beta chains presented below share a single source sample, sequenced in a study of Graves' ophthalmopathy and Graves' hyperthyroidism. TCR beta CDR3 amplification used RNA transcripts. HTBI-primed first-round RT-PCR preceded second-round multiplex PCR. TCRdb called the multiplex PCR reads again in MiXCR, with one record for every CDR3 protein. The data hold about 240,000 distinct CDR3 sequences, with 45% observed a single time. Sequenced input: peripheral blood. Every receptor here comes from an adult man with Graves' ophthalmopathy.

This clonotype was picked up a small number of times. The genes are TRBV24-1 and TRBJ2-7; D gene ambiguous. From germline, CDR1 is KGHDR and CDR2 SFDVKD. The CDR3 consists of 12 residues. V was pared by 5 bases and J by 3 bases, with 7 bases between. The CDR3 region has the DNA TGTGCCACCAGTGTCTCGTACTACGAGCAGTACTTC. Amino acid sequence: CATSVSYYEQYF.

Points on this clonotype: One end of the junction does not line up with germline, which may come from a read error. V usage is TRBV10-3 and J usage is TRBJ2-7; D gene unclear. Looked up from germline, CDR1 is ENHRY and CDR2 is SYGVKD. This CDR3 spans 12 amino acids. CDR3 sequence reads: CAISDPTYEKYF. The CDR3 nucleotides are TGTGCCATCAGTGACCCCACCTACGAGAAGTACTTC.

This CDR3 reads CASRGKGTGELFF. The CDR3, as DNA: TGTGCCAGCAGGGGGAAGGGCACCGGGGAGCTGTTTTTT. The chain carries TRBV2 and TRBJ2-2, with no clear D. The V gene lost 6 bases and the J gene lost 4 bases, with 9 bases spanning the gap. The CDR3 is 13 amino acids. Germline V gives CDR1 SNHLY, CDR2 FYNNEI.

The chain carries TRBV7-9 and TRBJ1-4; D may be TRBD1 (5 bases). Germline V CDR1 and CDR2: SEHNR, FQNEAQ (reference sequence). Trimming cost V 7 bases and J 6 bases, with 15 bases left between them. The CDR3 consists of 14 residues. The CDR3 loop is CASTLTARHEKLFF. In DNA form, the CDR3 reads TGTGCCAGCACATTGACAGCCCGGCATGAAAAACTGTTTTTT. Variable domain in full (rest from reference TRBV7-9 and TRBJ1-4): DTGVSQNPRHKITKRGQNVTFRCDPISEHNRLYWYRQTLGQGPEFLTYFQNEAQLEKSRLLSDRFSAERPKGSFSTLEIQRTEQGDSAMYLCASTLTARHEKLFFGSGTQLSVL.

This clonotype was counted a single time. Being one base from a much bigger clone, this may be a read error. No conserved phenylalanine or tryptophan ends this CDR3, so it is likely a read error. The CDR3: CASSDTLRPYEQYL. The CDR3 nucleotides are TGCGCCAGCAGTGATACTCTACGACCCTACGAGCAGTACCTC. The chain carries TRBV10-1 and TRBJ2-7; D unresolved. The V gene's germline CDR1 is WNHNN and CDR2 SYGVQD (reference sequence). There are 14 residues in the CDR3. The germline V and J ends were trimmed by 3 bases and 2 bases, with 11 bases remaining between them.